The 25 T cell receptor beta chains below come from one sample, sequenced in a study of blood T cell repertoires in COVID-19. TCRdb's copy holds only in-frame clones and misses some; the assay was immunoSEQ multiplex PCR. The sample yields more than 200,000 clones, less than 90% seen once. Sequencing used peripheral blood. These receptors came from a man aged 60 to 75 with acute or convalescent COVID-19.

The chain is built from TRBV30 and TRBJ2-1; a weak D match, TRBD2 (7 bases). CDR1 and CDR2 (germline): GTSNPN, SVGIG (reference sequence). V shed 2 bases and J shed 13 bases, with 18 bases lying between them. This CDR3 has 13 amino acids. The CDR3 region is CAWSLGGAGKQFF. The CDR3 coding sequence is TGTGCCTGGAGTTTGGGGGGGGCCGGGAAACAGTTCTTC.

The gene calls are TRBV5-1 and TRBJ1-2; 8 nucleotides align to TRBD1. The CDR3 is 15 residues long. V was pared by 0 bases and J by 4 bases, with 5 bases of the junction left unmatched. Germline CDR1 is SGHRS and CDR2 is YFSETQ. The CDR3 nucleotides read TGCGCCAGCAGCTTGGGTGGACAGGGAGGCTATGGCTACACCTTC. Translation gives CASSLGGQGGYGYTF.

CDR3 DNA sequence: TGTGCCAGCAGTGAAAAGGGGGACTATGGCTACACCTTC. Protein product: CASSEKGDYGYTF. The chain combines TRBV6-4 with TRBJ1-2; tentatively, D is TRBD1 (6 bases). Germline V gene lookup returns CDR1 MRHNA and CDR2 SNTAGT. CDR3 size: 13 residues. The V and J ends lost 3 bases and 3 bases respectively, with 8 bases between them.

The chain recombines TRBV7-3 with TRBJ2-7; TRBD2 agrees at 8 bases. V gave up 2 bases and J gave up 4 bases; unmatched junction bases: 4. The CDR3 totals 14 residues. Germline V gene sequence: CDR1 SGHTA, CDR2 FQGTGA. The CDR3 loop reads CASSLDAGGYEQYF. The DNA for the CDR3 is TGTGCCAGCAGCTTAGACGCGGGGGGTTACGAGCAGTACTTC.

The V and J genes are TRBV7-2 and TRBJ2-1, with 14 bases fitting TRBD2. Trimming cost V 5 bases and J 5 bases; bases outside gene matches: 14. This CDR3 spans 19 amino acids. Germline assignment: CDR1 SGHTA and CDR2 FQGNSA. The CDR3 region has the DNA TGTGCCAGCAGCCACAATCCGGGACTAGCGGGGGCCAGAAACAATGAGCAGTTCTTC. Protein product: CASSHNPGLAGARNNEQFF.

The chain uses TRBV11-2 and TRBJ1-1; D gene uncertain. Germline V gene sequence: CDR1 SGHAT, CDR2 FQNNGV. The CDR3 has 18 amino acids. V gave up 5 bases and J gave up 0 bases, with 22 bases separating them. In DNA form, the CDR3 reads TGTGCCAGCAGCCGCGGGAGCATCTTTGGGCCCTTGAACACTGAAGCTTTCTTT. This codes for CASSRGSIFGPLNTEAFF.

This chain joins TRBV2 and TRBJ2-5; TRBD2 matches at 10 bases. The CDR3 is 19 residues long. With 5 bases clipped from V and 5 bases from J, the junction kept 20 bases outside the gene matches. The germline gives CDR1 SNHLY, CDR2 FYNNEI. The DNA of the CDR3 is TGTGCCAGCAGTCAACCAGGGGAGCGGGGGGGCTCCTCGGGGGAGACCCAGTACTTC. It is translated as CASSQPGERGGSSGETQYF.

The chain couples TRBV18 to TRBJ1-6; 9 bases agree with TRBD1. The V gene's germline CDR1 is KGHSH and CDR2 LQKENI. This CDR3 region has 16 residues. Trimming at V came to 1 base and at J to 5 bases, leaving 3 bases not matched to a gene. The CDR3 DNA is TGTGCCAGCTCACCACGGGACAGGGAGGATAATTCACCCCTCCACTTT. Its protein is CASSPRDREDNSPLHF.

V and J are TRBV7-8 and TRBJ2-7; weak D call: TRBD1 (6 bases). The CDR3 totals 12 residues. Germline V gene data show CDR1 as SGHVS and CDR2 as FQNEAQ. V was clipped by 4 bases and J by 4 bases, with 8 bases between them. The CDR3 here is CASSSGQYEQYF. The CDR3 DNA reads TGTGCCAGCAGCTCCGGACAGTACGAGCAGTACTTC.

The CDR3 DNA sequence: TGCAGCGTTGACGGACAGGCCTACAATGAGCAGTTCTTC. Its protein is CSVDGQAYNEQFF. The J gene is TRBJ2-1, the V gene TRBV29-1; TRBD1 agrees at 7 bases. Germline CDR1 reads SQVTM; CDR2 reads ANQGSEA. V gave up 3 bases and J gave up 2 bases; unmatched junction bases: 1. The CDR3 is 13 amino acids.

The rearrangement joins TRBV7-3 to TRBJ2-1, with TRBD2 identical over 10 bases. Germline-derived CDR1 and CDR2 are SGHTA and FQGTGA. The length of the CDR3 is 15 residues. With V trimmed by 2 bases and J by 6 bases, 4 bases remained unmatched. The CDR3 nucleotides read TGTGCCAGCAGCTTACAGCGGGGGGGCATCAATGAGCAGTTCTTC. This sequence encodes CASSLQRGGINEQFF. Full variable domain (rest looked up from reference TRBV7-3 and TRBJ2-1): GAGVSQTPSNKVTEKGKYVELRCDPISGHTALYWYRQSLGQGPEFLIYFQGTGAADDSGLPNDRFFAVRPEGSVSTLKIQRTERGDSAVYLCASSLQRGGINEQFFGPGTRLTVL.

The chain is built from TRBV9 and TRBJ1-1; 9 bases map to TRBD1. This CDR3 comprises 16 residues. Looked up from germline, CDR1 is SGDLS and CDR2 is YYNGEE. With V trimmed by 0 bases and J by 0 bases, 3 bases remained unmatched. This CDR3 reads CASSVGGTGLNTEAFF. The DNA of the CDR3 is TGTGCCAGCAGCGTAGGGGGGACAGGGCTGAACACTGAAGCTTTCTTT.

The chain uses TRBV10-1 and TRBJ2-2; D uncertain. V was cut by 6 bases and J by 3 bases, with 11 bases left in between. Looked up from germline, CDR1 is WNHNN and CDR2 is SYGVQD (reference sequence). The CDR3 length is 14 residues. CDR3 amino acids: CASRGYLDTGELFF. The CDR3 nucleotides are TGCGCCAGCAGGGGCTACTTGGACACCGGGGAGCTGTTTTTT.

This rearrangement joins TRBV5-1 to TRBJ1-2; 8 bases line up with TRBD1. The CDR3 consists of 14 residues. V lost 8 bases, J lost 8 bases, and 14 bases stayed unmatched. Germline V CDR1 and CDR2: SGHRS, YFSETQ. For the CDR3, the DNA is TGCGCCAGTTCAAGTAGCGGACAGGGCGACGGCTACACCTTC. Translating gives CASSSSGQGDGYTF.

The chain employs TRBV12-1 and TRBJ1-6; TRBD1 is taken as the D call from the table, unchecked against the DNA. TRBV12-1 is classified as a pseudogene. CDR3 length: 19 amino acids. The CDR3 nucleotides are TGTGCCAGCAGCTTCCTCAGGGGGGCCTTGAGCTCCTATAATTCACCCCTCCACTTT. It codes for CASSFLRGALSSYNSPLHF.

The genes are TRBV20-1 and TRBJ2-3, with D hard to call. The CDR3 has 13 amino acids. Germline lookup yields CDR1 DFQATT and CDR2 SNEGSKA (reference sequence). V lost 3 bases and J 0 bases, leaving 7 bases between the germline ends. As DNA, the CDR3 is TGCAGTGCTAGTCTTACAAGCACAGATACGCAGTATTTT. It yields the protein CSASLTSTDTQYF.

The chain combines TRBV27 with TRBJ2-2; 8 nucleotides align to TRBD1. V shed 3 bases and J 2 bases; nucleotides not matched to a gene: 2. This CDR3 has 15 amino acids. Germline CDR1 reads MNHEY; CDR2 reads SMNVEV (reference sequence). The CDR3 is CASSLGQANTGELFF. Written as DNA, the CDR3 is TGTGCCAGCAGTTTGGGACAGGCTAACACCGGGGAGCTGTTTTTT.

This CDR3 is CASSSGTGVGYTF. CDR3 sequence (DNA): TGTGCCAGCAGCTCCGGGACAGGGGTCGGCTACACCTTC. The chain combines TRBV3-1 (or the pseudogene TRBV3-2) with TRBJ1-2, with 10 positions matching TRBD1. The germline gives CDR1 LGHDT, CDR2 YNNKEL (reference sequence). The CDR3 is 13 amino acids. The trim removed 5 bases at V and 8 bases at J, leaving 5 bases unmatched.

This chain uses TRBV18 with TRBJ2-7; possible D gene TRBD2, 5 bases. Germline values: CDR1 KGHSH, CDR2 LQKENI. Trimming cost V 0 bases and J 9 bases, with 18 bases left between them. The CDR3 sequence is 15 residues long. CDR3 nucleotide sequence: TGTGCCAGCTCACCACCGGGAGAGAAAACTACGAGGCAGTACTTC. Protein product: CASSPPGEKTTRQYF.

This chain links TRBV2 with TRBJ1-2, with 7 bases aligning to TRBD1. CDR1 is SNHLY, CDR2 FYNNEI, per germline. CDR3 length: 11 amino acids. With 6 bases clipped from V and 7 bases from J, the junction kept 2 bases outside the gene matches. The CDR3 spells CASRQGGGYTF. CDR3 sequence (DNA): TGTGCCAGCAGGCAGGGGGGTGGCTACACCTTC.

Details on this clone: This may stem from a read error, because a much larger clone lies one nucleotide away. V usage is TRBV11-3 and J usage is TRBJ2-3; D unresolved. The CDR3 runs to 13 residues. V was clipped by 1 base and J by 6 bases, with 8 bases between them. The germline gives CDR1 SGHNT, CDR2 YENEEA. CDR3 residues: CASSLGRLDTQYF. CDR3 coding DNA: TGTGCCAGCAGCTTAGGGCGGTTGGATACGCAGTATTTT.

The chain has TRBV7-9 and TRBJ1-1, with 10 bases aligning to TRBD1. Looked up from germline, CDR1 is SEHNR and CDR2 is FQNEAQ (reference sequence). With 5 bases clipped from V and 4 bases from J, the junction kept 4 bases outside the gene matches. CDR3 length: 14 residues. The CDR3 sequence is CASSRQGAVTEAFF. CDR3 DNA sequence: TGTGCCAGCAGCCGACAGGGGGCGGTCACTGAAGCTTTCTTT.

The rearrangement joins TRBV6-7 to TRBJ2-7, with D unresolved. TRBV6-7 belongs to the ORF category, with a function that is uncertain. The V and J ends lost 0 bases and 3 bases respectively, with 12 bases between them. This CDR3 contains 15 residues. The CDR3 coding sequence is TGTGCCAGCAGTTACTCCCAGTATGGTAACTACGAGCAGTACTTC. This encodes CASSYSQYGNYEQYF.

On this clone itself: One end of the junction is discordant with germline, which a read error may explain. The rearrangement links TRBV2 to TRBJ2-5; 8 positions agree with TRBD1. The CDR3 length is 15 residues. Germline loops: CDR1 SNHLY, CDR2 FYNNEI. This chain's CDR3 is CTSSAPQQGAETQYF. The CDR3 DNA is TGTACCAGCAGTGCCCCCCAGCAGGGGGCGGAGACCCAGTACTTC.

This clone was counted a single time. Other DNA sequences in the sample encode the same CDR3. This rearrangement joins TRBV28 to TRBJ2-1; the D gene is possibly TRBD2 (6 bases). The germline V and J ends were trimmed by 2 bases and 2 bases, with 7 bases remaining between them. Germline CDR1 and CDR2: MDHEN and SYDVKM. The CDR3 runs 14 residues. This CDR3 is CASSLAGPYNEQFF. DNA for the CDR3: TGTGCCAGCAGTTTAGCGGGACCCTACAATGAGCAGTTCTTC.